These T cell receptor beta chains were read from a single sample in a study of T cells in localized non-small cell lung cancer. Sequencing used immunoSEQ multiplex PCR; TCRdb keeps in-frame clones, though not all of them. The table includes tens of thousands of clones, over 75% detected once. The sample in question was peripheral blood, obtained before any cancer treatment. These TCRs come from a woman aged 35 to 69 with stage I lung adenocarcinoma. CDR3s include the opening cysteine and the closing phenylalanine or tryptophan. Fields, in order: D gene, V gene, clone size, J gene, CDR3 protein, CDR3 DNA. D genes are given only for firm matches. Expanded clones get a size class; other rows say once, few or many, or leave the size out.

>-|TRBV19|once|TRBJ1-5
CASHYSTGNNQPQHF
TGTGCCAGTCATTACTCGACAGGTAACAATCAGCCCCAGCATTTT
>-|TRBV29-1|-|TRBJ2-1
CSVDLSSSSNEQFF
TGCAGCGTTGACCTCTCTAGTTCCAGCAATGAGCAGTTCTTC
>TRBD2|TRBV5-4|-|TRBJ2-5
CASLASGSPQETQYF
TGTGCCAGCCTTGCTAGCGGGAGTCCACAAGAGACCCAGTACTTC
>-|TRBV30|once|TRBJ2-7
CAWRVGGGYEQYF
TGTGCCTGGAGGGTCGGTGGTGGCTACGAGCAGTACTTC
>TRBD2|TRBV2|-|TRBJ2-5
CASKGSGRLLETQYF
TGTGCCAGCAAGGGTAGCGGGAGATTACTAGAGACCCAGTACTTC
>-|TRBV2|-|TRBJ2-4
CASSEYYRQYF
TGTGCCAGCAGTGAATACTACCGCCAGTACTTC
>-|TRBV18|few|TRBJ2-1
CASSPRHNSYNEQFF
TGTGCCAGCTCACCTCGACACAACTCCTACAATGAGCAGTTCTTC
>-|TRBV6-1|-|TRBJ2-1
CASSEDPHQTYNEQFF
TGTGCCAGCAGTGAGGACCCGCATCAGACGTACAATGAGCAGTTCTTC
>TRBD1|TRBV5-4|-|TRBJ1-1
CASSWDRGSTEAFF
TGTGCCAGCAGCTGGGACAGGGGAAGCACTGAAGCTTTCTTT
>TRBD2|TRBV27|-|TRBJ2-1
CASSLTSGRGYNEQFF
TGTGCCAGCAGTTTGACTAGCGGGAGGGGATACAATGAGCAGTTCTTC
>-|TRBV25-1|-|TRBJ2-7
CASSPVLLYEQYF
TGTGCCAGCAGTCCTGTGCTCCTCTACGAGCAGTACTTC
>-|TRBV5-5|-|TRBJ2-7
CASSQTGTAVYEQYF
TGTGCCAGCAGTCAGACCGGGACGGCGGTTTACGAGCAGTACTTC
>-|TRBV28|few|TRBJ2-7
CASSFGGGRSYSYEQYF
TGTGCCAGCAGTTTCGGAGGAGGCAGGTCCTACTCCTACGAGCAGTACTTC
>-|TRBV5-1|-|TRBJ2-5
CASTVGSGQETQYF
TGCGCCAGCACCGTAGGGAGCGGACAAGAGACCCAGTACTTC
>-|TRBV6-1|-|TRBJ2-7
CASSEGRAYEQYF
TGTGCCAGCAGTGAAGGAAGGGCCTACGAGCAGTACTTC
>-|TRBV19|-|TRBJ2-3
CATQISSTDTQYF
TGTGCCACCCAGATTAGCAGCACAGATACGCAGTATTTT
>-|TRBV6-1|-|TRBJ1-1
CASSDEREAFF
TGTGCCAGCAGTGACGAGAGAGAAGCTTTCTTT